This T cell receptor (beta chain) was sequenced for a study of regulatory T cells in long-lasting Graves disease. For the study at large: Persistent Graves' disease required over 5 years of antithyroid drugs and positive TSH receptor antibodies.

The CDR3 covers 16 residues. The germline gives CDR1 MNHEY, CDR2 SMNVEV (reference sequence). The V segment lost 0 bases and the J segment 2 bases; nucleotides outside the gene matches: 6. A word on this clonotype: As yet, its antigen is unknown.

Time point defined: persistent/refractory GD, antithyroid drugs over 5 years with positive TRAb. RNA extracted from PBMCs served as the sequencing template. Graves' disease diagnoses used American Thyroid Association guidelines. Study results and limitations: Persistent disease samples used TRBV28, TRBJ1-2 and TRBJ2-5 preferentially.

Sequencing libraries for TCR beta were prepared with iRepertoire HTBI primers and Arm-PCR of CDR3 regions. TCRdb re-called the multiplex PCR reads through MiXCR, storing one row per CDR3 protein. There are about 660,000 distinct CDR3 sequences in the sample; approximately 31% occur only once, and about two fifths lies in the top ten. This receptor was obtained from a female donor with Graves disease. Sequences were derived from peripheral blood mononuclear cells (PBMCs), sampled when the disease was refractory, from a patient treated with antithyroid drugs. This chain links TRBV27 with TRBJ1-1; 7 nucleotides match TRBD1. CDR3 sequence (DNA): TGTGCCAGCAGTTTATCGGGGTGGGACAGCAACACTGAAGCTTTCTTT. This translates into CASSLSGWDSNTEAFF.